This T cell receptor beta chain was sequenced in a study of blood T cell repertoires in COVID-19. The CDR3 length is 12 residues. The V gene lost 6 bases and the J gene lost 6 bases, with 11 bases spanning the gap. Here immunoSEQ multiplex PCR was the method, and the copy in TCRdb shows in-frame clones only, minus some. The data hold about 230,000 clones, with under 90% observed a single time. This chain joins TRBV12-3 or TRBV12-4 and TRBJ1-1, with a tentative D call TRBD1 (5 bases). Sequenced: peripheral blood. This TCR came from a man in his forties or fifties with COVID-19, enrolled during active disease. CDR3 DNA sequence: TGTGCCAGCAGCATGAGGGACTCTGAAGCTTTCTTT. Amino acids: CASSMRDSEAFF.